The rows below give T cell receptor beta chains drawn from one sample of a study of T cells after yellow fever vaccination. TCRdb reprocessed the 5' RACE reads via MiXCR and lists one record per CDR3 protein. Here the sample spans hundreds of thousands of distinct CDR3 sequences, around 6.5% being singletons. The specimen was PBMCs, collected 5 days after the yellow fever booster vaccination. The origin of the receptors is a man aged 25-40 years who received the YFV17D yellow fever vaccine. The CDR3 runs from the conserved cysteine through the conserved F or W. A D gene is named only where the DNA matches it firmly. Clone sizes are given selectively: once, few, many, or a class where the clone is expanded.

V gene: TRBV5-5
D gene: .
J gene: TRBJ1-5
clone size: many
CDR3 DNA: TGTGCCAGCAGCTTCGGACAGATTAGCAATCAGCCCCAGCATTTT
CDR3 protein: CASSFGQISNQPQHF

V gene: TRBV12-3/TRBV12-4
D gene: TRBD1
J gene: TRBJ1-2
clone size: many
CDR3 DNA: TGTGCCAGCAAAAGGACAGGGCAGGGCTACACCTTC
CDR3 protein: CASKRTGQGYTF

V gene: TRBV20-1
D gene: .
J gene: TRBJ1-2
clone size: few
CDR3 DNA: TGCAGTGCTAGAGAAATGGGATATGGCTACACCTTC
CDR3 protein: CSAREMGYGYTF

V gene: TRBV20-1
D gene: TRBD2
J gene: TRBJ2-1
clone size: .
CDR3 DNA: TGCAGTGTTCAGCGGGAGAGTTACAATGAGCAGTTCTTC
CDR3 protein: CSVQRESYNEQFF

V gene: TRBV5-5
D gene: TRBD1
J gene: TRBJ2-2
clone size: few
CDR3 DNA: TGTGCCAGCAGCGTGGACAGGGGGACCGGGGAGCTGTTTTTT
CDR3 protein: CASSVDRGTGELFF

V gene: TRBV29-1
D gene: .
J gene: TRBJ2-7
clone size: .
CDR3 DNA: TGCAGCGTTGAATCGGACAGCTCCTACGAGCAGTACTTC
CDR3 protein: CSVESDSSYEQYF

V gene: TRBV5-1
D gene: .
J gene: TRBJ2-7
clone size: many
CDR3 DNA: TGCGCCAGCAGCTCGAGCCCAAGAGGGGGGAGCTACGAGCAGTACTTC
CDR3 protein: CASSSSPRGGSYEQYF

V gene: TRBV19
D gene: .
J gene: TRBJ1-2
clone size: few
CDR3 DNA: TGTGCCACCTCTGTGGCTCGCTCAGGCTACACCTTC
CDR3 protein: CATSVARSGYTF

V gene: TRBV7-9
D gene: TRBD2
J gene: TRBJ2-1
clone size: .
CDR3 DNA: TGTGCCAGCAGACCGACTAGCACCAACTCCCCCAATGAGCAGTTCTTC
CDR3 protein: CASRPTSTNSPNEQFF

V gene: TRBV5-1
D gene: .
J gene: TRBJ2-7
clone size: many
CDR3 DNA: TGCGCCAGCAGCTTGGGGGCGACAGTTATCTACGAGCAGTACTTC
CDR3 protein: CASSLGATVIYEQYF

V gene: TRBV10-3
D gene: .
J gene: TRBJ2-3
clone size: many
CDR3 DNA: TGTGCCATCAGTGATAGTACCACCCGGGATACGCAGTATTTT
CDR3 protein: CAISDSTTRDTQYF

V gene: TRBV29-1
D gene: TRBD2
J gene: TRBJ2-1
clone size: .
CDR3 DNA: TGCAGCAGGTGGGGACTAGCCGATGGCGATGAGCAGTTCTTC
CDR3 protein: CSRWGLADGDEQFF

V gene: TRBV29-1
D gene: .
J gene: TRBJ1-4
clone size: many
CDR3 DNA: TGCAGCGTAAGAAGGGATGAAAAACTGTTTTTT
CDR3 protein: CSVRRDEKLFF

V gene: TRBV10-3
D gene: TRBD1
J gene: TRBJ2-1
clone size: few
CDR3 DNA: TGTGCCATCAGTGTCGGAGGACAGGGGCAGTTCTTC
CDR3 protein: CAISVGGQGQFF

V gene: TRBV6-1
D gene: .
J gene: TRBJ1-2
clone size: few
CDR3 DNA: TGTGCCAGCACCCCCGGGGCCAGCAACTATGGCTACACCTTC
CDR3 protein: CASTPGASNYGYTF

V gene: TRBV20-1
D gene: .
J gene: TRBJ2-1
clone size: many
CDR3 DNA: TGCAGTGCTAGATCCCCGGGACGGGGCTCCTACAATGAGCAGTTCTTC
CDR3 protein: CSARSPGRGSYNEQFF

V gene: TRBV4-3
D gene: .
J gene: TRBJ2-2
clone size: few
CDR3 DNA: TGCGCCAGCAGCCCAAGGGGGGAGTACGCCGGGGAGCTGTTTTTT
CDR3 protein: CASSPRGEYAGELFF

V gene: TRBV11-2
D gene: .
J gene: TRBJ1-2
clone size: .
CDR3 DNA: TGTGCCAGCAGCTTAGATTCCGGGGCGCGGGGCTACACCTTC
CDR3 protein: CASSLDSGARGYTF

V gene: TRBV29-1
D gene: TRBD2
J gene: TRBJ2-5
clone size: few
CDR3 DNA: TGCAGCACAGCGGGGGAGACCCAGTACTTC
CDR3 protein: CSTAGETQYF

V gene: TRBV3-1
D gene: .
J gene: TRBJ1-4
clone size: many
CDR3 DNA: TGTGCCAGCAGCGACCCCCGGGGGGGCGAAAAACTGTTTTTT
CDR3 protein: CASSDPRGGEKLFF

V gene: TRBV6-5
D gene: TRBD1
J gene: TRBJ2-1
clone size: few
CDR3 DNA: TGTGCCAGCAGTCGACAGGGTCGCGGGCAGTTCTTC
CDR3 protein: CASSRQGRGQFF

V gene: TRBV20-1
D gene: .
J gene: TRBJ1-2
clone size: few
CDR3 DNA: TGCAGTGCTAGAGCTACGATTACATGGAGATACACCTTC
CDR3 protein: CSARATITWRYTF

V gene: TRBV6-2/TRBV6-3
D gene: .
J gene: TRBJ2-3
clone size: .
CDR3 DNA: TGTGCCTGCCAGGGGGATACGCAGTATTTT
CDR3 protein: CACQGDTQYF

V gene: TRBV5-5
D gene: .
J gene: TRBJ2-2
clone size: .
CDR3 DNA: TGTGCCAGCAGACCGAGAGGGTCGTGGACCGGGAAGCTGTTTTTT
CDR3 protein: CASRPRGSWTGKLFF

V gene: TRBV20-1
D gene: TRBD2
J gene: TRBJ2-5
clone size: many
CDR3 DNA: TGCAGTGCTAGAGGGCTGGGAGGAGGGTACAGGGGCCTAGCGGGAGGCGGTGAGACCCAGTACTTC
CDR3 protein: CSARGLGGGYRGLAGGGETQYF

V gene: TRBV29-1
D gene: .
J gene: TRBJ2-1
clone size: few
CDR3 DNA: TGCAGCGTTGATAAGGGTGCCAATGAGCAGTTCTTC
CDR3 protein: CSVDKGANEQFF

V gene: TRBV7-2
D gene: .
J gene: TRBJ2-4
clone size: .
CDR3 DNA: TGTGCCAGCAGCCCCTATCCCAGACAGTCTACTCTTTACTTC
CDR3 protein: CASSPYPRQSTLYF

V gene: TRBV10-3
D gene: TRBD2
J gene: TRBJ2-7
clone size: few
CDR3 DNA: TGTGCCATCAGTGATTCTAGCGGGAACTACGAGCAGTACTTC
CDR3 protein: CAISDSSGNYEQYF

V gene: TRBV20-1
D gene: TRBD2
J gene: TRBJ2-2
clone size: .
CDR3 DNA: TGCAGTGCTAGAGAGAGTCTAGCGGGACCCGGGGAGCTGTTTTTT
CDR3 protein: CSARESLAGPGELFF

V gene: TRBV20-1
D gene: .
J gene: TRBJ1-6
clone size: .
CDR3 DNA: TGCAGTGCTAGAGATCAGAGCTCCTATAATTCACCCCTCCACTTT
CDR3 protein: CSARDQSSYNSPLHF

V gene: TRBV5-1
D gene: TRBD1
J gene: TRBJ2-3
clone size: few
CDR3 DNA: TGCGCCAGCAAAGAGGGGGCCCGGGCAGCGCCTATTACCACAGATACGCAGTATTTT
CDR3 protein: CASKEGARAAPITTDTQYF